This TCR beta chain stems from a study of human T cells and chemical hapten exposure. For the study at large: It was small differences in pooled library volume that mainly caused per-sample TCR yields to vary.

Trimming cost V 5 bases and J 4 bases, with 13 bases left between them. The CDR3 is 14 residues long. In the case of this clonotype: Its antigen is not known.

The starting material, unfractionated whole blood, was used for total RNA extraction. What the library attached to individual cDNA molecules were unique molecular identifiers. The authors' processing: Ranging from roughly 23,224 to 750,000, TCR counts per sample had a median value of approximately 97,000. TCRdb processed the 5' RACE reads anew with MiXCR; each CDR3 protein has one entry. Here the V and J calls rest on TCRdb's processing, not on the authors' analysis. Found here are around 100,000 distinct CDR3 sequences, 15% to 20% of them singletons; the top ten hold around 3%. Overall study results and limits: The number of TCRs above 1 in 1000 frequency did not change after DPC sensitization.

The genes are TRBV12-3 or TRBV12-4 and TRBJ2-3; D may correspond to TRBD1 or TRBD2 (6 bases each). This receptor was identified in a human donor in good health. CDR3 sequence: CASSPPEGADTQYF. Here the CDR3 DNA reads TGTGCCAGCAGTCCCCCGGAGGGGGCAGATACGCAGTATTTT.